Below are 32 T cell receptor beta chains sequenced from a single sample in a study of T cell responses to AZD1222 COVID-19 vaccine. TCRdb keeps only in-frame clones here, not all; method: immunoSEQ multiplex PCR. Here the sample spans 130,000 to 150,000 clones, around 89% being singletons. This sample comprised peripheral blood, obtained on day 0 of AZD1222 vaccination. Receptors originate from an adult in good health.

The V call is TRBV11-1, the J call TRBJ1-1; unclear D gene. The CDR3 consists of 12 residues. The germline gives CDR1 SGHAT, CDR2 FQDESV (reference sequence). Trimming removed 4 bases from V and 1 base from J, with 4 bases in between. The CDR3 DNA reads as TGTGCCAGCAGCTACACGAACACTGAAGCTTTCTTT. Protein product: CASSYTNTEAFF.

This clone has only one observation. J is TRBJ2-1 and V is TRBV7-3; 7 nucleotides line up with TRBD2. The CDR3 length is 15 residues. Trimming at V came to 2 bases and at J to 7 bases, leaving 8 bases not matched to a gene. CDR1 is SGHTA and CDR2 is FQGTGA in the germline V gene. The CDR3 DNA follows: TGTGCCAGCAGCTTAGGCGGGGGAGCCCCAAATGAGCAGTTCTTC. Its translation: CASSLGGGAPNEQFF. Looking up the rest from reference TRBV7-3 and TRBJ2-1 gives the full variable domain: GAGVSQTPSNKVTEKGKYVELRCDPISGHTALYWYRQSLGQGPEFLIYFQGTGAADDSGLPNDRFFAVRPEGSVSTLKIQRTERGDSAVYLCASSLGGGAPNEQFFGPGTRLTVL.

The CDR3: CASRQQPNTEAFF. The CDR3 DNA reads TGTGCCAGCAGGCAACAGCCTAACACTGAAGCTTTCTTT. The rearrangement links TRBV7-3 to TRBJ1-1; D unclear. The CDR3 is 13 amino acids. Germline V CDR1 and CDR2: SGHTA, FQGTGA. V was clipped by 6 bases and J by 2 bases, with 10 bases between them.

The chain employs TRBV5-6 and TRBJ2-7; 10 nucleotides align to TRBD1. Per the germline V gene, CDR1 is SGHDT and CDR2 is YYEEEE. The CDR3 length is 16 residues. J gave up 5 bases and V 0 bases, and 8 bases lay outside the gene matches. DNA of the CDR3: TGTGCCAGCAGCTTGGCCGGGGGGACAGGGGTTAACGAGCAGTACTTC. Translated: CASSLAGGTGVNEQYF.

The chain is built from TRBV25-1 and TRBJ1-6, with D possibly being TRBD1 (5 bases). The V gene's germline CDR1 is MGHDK and CDR2 SYGVNS. The CDR3 runs to 14 residues. V was pared by 3 bases and J by 10 bases, with 13 bases between. CDR3 sequence (DNA): TGTGCCAGCAGTGAGGCAGGGAAGGAATCACCCCTCCACTTT. Translating it yields CASSEAGKESPLHF. Combining the CDR3 with reference TRBV25-1 and TRBJ1-6 gives the whole variable domain EADIYQTPRYLVIGTGKKITLECSQTMGHDKMYWYQQDPGMELHLIHYSYGVNSTEKGDLSSESTVSRIRTEHFPLTLESARPSHTSQYLCASSEAGKESPLHFGNGTRLTVT.

V gene TRBV10-1 combines with J gene TRBJ1-1; TRBD1 matches 11 bases. Germline V gene sequence: CDR1 WNHNN, CDR2 SYGVQD (reference sequence). The CDR3 totals 15 residues. V lost 6 bases, J lost 3 bases, and 6 bases stayed unmatched. The DNA for the CDR3 is TGCGCCAGCAGGTGGAAGGACAGGGGGCACACTGAAGCTTTCTTT. Translating it yields CASRWKDRGHTEAFF.

V is TRBV4-2 and J is TRBJ1-2, with TRBD1 matching over 8 bases. Germline trimming cut 3 bases from V and 3 bases from J; bases unmatched to any gene: 6. The CDR3 runs 15 residues. CDR1 and CDR2 from the germline V gene are LGHNA and YNFKEQ. CDR3 residues: CASSHGGQADYGYTF. The CDR3 DNA reads as TGTGCCAGCAGCCATGGGGGACAGGCGGACTATGGCTACACCTTC.

The chain employs TRBV7-9 and TRBJ2-3; D could derive from TRBD1 or TRBD2 (6 bases each). V lost 3 bases, J lost 0 bases, and 16 bases lay in between. CDR3 size: 17 residues. CDR1 SEHNR and CDR2 FQNEAQ come from the germline V gene (reference sequence). The CDR3 region has the DNA TGTGCCAGCAGCTTCCCGGCCGGGGGCTTTAGCACAGATACGCAGTATTTT. Encoded protein: CASSFPAGGFSTDTQYF.

This chain joins TRBV2 and TRBJ1-4; D gene unclear. The CDR3 covers 13 residues. In germline, CDR1 is SNHLY, CDR2 FYNNEI. V lost 3 bases and J lost 6, with 8 bases in between. This chain's CDR3 is CASSDRLYEKLFF. DNA for the CDR3: TGTGCCAGCAGTGACCGACTCTATGAAAAACTGTTTTTT.

This clone was counted a few times. The V gene is TRBV5-1, the J gene TRBJ1-2, with 10 bases matching TRBD1. Per germline, CDR1 SGHRS and CDR2 YFSETQ. The CDR3 has 14 amino acids. Trimming removed 3 bases from V and 5 bases from J; junction bases left unmatched: 4. The CDR3 nucleotides read TGCGCCAGCAGCTCTTTGGGACAGGGGTATGGCTACACCTTC. Translation: CASSSLGQGYGYTF. The entire variable domain, with the rest obtained from reference TRBV5-1 and TRBJ1-2, is as follows: KAGVTQTPRYLIKTRGQQVTLSCSPISGHRSVSWYQQTPGQGLQFLFEYFSETQRNKGNFPGRFSGRQFSNSRSEMNVSTLELGDSALYLCASSSLGQGYGYTFGSGTRLTVV.

The V and J genes are TRBV18 and TRBJ1-1; TRBD1 aligns across 8 bases. The CDR3 is 17 residues long. V trimming: 6 bases; J trimming: 2 bases; junction bases outside the gene matches: 14. Germline CDR1 KGHSH, CDR2 LQKENI. The chain's CDR3 is CASSVRQGQTGNTEAFF. The CDR3 coding sequence is TGTGCCAGCTCCGTTCGACAGGGGCAGACGGGTAACACTGAAGCTTTCTTT.

This clone was picked up many times. The CDR3 region has the DNA TGTGCCAGCAGCCGTGACAGGGTTACTGAAGCTTTCTTT. Amino acids: CASSRDRVTEAFF. The chain joins TRBV28 to TRBJ1-1; 7 bases match TRBD1. The V gene end was trimmed by 6 bases and the J gene end by 5 bases; junction bases not matched to a gene: 6. Per germline, CDR1 MDHEN and CDR2 SYDVKM. This CDR3 is 13 amino acids long.

The CDR3 spells CASRGTRGNSYYGYTF. The CDR3 nucleotides are TGCGCCAGCAGGGGGACCAGGGGCAACTCTTACTATGGCTACACCTTC. The rearrangement uses TRBV4-1 and TRBJ1-2, with a tentative D call TRBD1 (6 bases). Germline CDR1 MGHRA, CDR2 YSYEKL. The V end lost 6 bases, the J end lost 3 bases, and 20 bases lay between the germline ends. CDR3 size: 16 residues.

This clone was counted once. CDR3 in amino acids: CASSQDQRKAFF. In nucleotides, the CDR3 is TGTGCCAGCAGCCAAGATCAACGAAAAGCTTTCTTT. This sequence joins TRBV3-1 (or the pseudogene TRBV3-2) and TRBJ1-1; D unresolved. Germline-derived CDR1 and CDR2 are LGHDT and YNNKEL (reference sequence). CDR3 size: 12 residues. The V and J ends lost 0 bases and 9 bases respectively, with 8 bases between them.

V is TRBV6-5 and J is TRBJ1-1; a possible D gene is TRBD1 (5 bases). The CDR3 sequence is 16 residues long. The V gene's germline CDR1 is MNHEY and CDR2 SVGAGI. With 2 bases removed from V and 1 base from J, the gap between germline ends came to 14 bases. The CDR3 sequence: CASSYGGRSPNTEAFF. The DNA of the CDR3 is TGTGCCAGCAGTTACGGGGGGAGGTCCCCGAACACTGAAGCTTTCTTT.

The rearrangement links TRBV18 to TRBJ2-3, with D possibly being TRBD1 (5 bases). Trimming shortened V by 2 bases and J by 5 bases, and 11 bases separated the two germline ends. Germline V gives CDR1 KGHSH, CDR2 LQKENI. The CDR3 has 14 amino acids. CDR3 protein: CASSPRQGLDTQYF. DNA for the CDR3: TGTGCCAGCTCACCAAGGCAGGGATTAGATACGCAGTATTTT.

The chain has TRBV29-1 and TRBJ2-1; D may be TRBD1 or TRBD2 (5 bases each). CDR1 and CDR2 from the germline V gene are SQVTM and ANQGSEA. The germline V and J ends were trimmed by 5 bases and 5 bases, with 16 bases remaining between them. The CDR3 has 14 amino acids. The CDR3 DNA is TGCAGCGTTTCGAGGGGTGTCGAAGACAATGAGCAGTTCTTC. Translation: CSVSRGVEDNEQFF.

The chain recombines TRBV9 with TRBJ2-2, with 10 positions matching TRBD1. Germline CDR1 SGDLS, CDR2 YYNGEE. The CDR3 extends over 18 amino acids. J was trimmed by 1 base and V by 5 bases; bases with no gene match: 11. The CDR3: CASRPRAGTGENTGELFF. DNA for the CDR3: TGTGCCAGCAGACCCCGAGCCGGGACAGGGGAGAACACCGGGGAGCTGTTTTTT. Supplemented by reference TRBV9 and TRBJ2-2, the full variable domain reads DSGVTQTPKHLITATGQRVTLRCSPRSGDLSVYWYQQSLDQGLQFLIQYYNGEERAKGNILERFSAQQFPDLHSELNLSSLELGDSALYFCASRPRAGTGENTGELFFGEGSRLTVL.

CDR3 sequence (DNA): TGTGCCAGCAGCGTTTTAGCGGGGGGCTCCGGCACCGGGGAGCTGTTTTTT. This sequence encodes CASSVLAGGSGTGELFF. The chain recombines TRBV9 with TRBJ2-2, with 10 positions matching TRBD2. Trimming cost V 2 bases and J 4 bases; bases outside gene matches: 8. CDR3 length: 17 amino acids. CDR1 and CDR2 (germline): SGDLS, YYNGEE.

The chain joins TRBV5-8 to TRBJ1-1, with D perhaps matching TRBD1 (6 bases). Per the germline V gene, CDR1 is SGHTS and CDR2 is YDEGEE. V was pared by 2 bases and J by 1 base, with 12 bases between. The CDR3 is made up of 15 amino acids. The CDR3 sequence is CASSFTGRANTEAFF. The CDR3 nucleotides read TGTGCCAGCAGCTTTACAGGGAGGGCGAACACTGAAGCTTTCTTT.

In its sample, this clone was seen once. The rearrangement links TRBV29-1 to TRBJ1-1; possible D gene TRBD1, 5 bases. V dropped 3 bases and J dropped 0 bases, with 5 bases sitting between them. The CDR3 length is 12 residues. Per the germline V gene, CDR1 is SQVTM and CDR2 is ANQGSEA. The CDR3 region is CSVDRVNTEAFF. The CDR3 DNA follows: TGCAGCGTTGACAGGGTGAACACTGAAGCTTTCTTT.

This clone was seen only a few times. This chain links TRBV19 with TRBJ2-5; D ambiguous. The CDR3 loop spans 14 amino acids. Germline V gene lookup returns CDR1 LNHDA and CDR2 SQIVND (reference sequence). Trimming took off 0 bases at V and 7 bases at J, with 12 bases between the two ends. The chain's CDR3 is CASSIEGSWGTQYF. The CDR3 bases are TGTGCCAGTAGTATAGAGGGCAGCTGGGGGACCCAGTACTTC.

The rearrangement uses TRBV29-1 and TRBJ2-3, with TRBD1 identical over 9 bases. V gave up 6 bases and J gave up 3 bases; unmatched junction bases: 4. The CDR3 is made up of 13 amino acids. The germline V gene has CDR1 SQVTM and CDR2 ANQGSEA. CDR3 nucleotides: TGCAGCGTCGACAGGGGGGGGACAGATACGCAGTATTTT. Its translation is CSVDRGGTDTQYF.

The V and J genes are TRBV3-1 (or the pseudogene TRBV3-2) and TRBJ1-1, with unresolved D. The V end lost 3 bases, the J end lost 5 bases, and 13 bases lay between the germline ends. Germline CDR1 is LGHDT and CDR2 is YNNKEL (reference sequence). The CDR3 covers 14 residues. DNA for the CDR3: TGTGCCAGCAGCCAGGGAATCGGGGTAACTGAAGCTTTCTTT. Encoded protein: CASSQGIGVTEAFF.

In its sample, this clone was seen once. V and J are TRBV6-1 and TRBJ1-1, with D perhaps matching TRBD1 (5 bases). This CDR3 has 17 amino acids. V lost 2 bases and J 0 bases, leaving 16 bases between the germline ends. The germline gives CDR1 MNHNS, CDR2 SASEGT. CDR3: CASSEFSRGWLNTEAFF. Written as DNA, the CDR3 is TGTGCCAGCAGTGAATTTTCGAGGGGTTGGTTGAACACTGAAGCTTTCTTT.

A single count supports this clone. V is TRBV3-1 (or the pseudogene TRBV3-2) and J is TRBJ1-2, with D tentatively TRBD1 (5 bases). The CDR3 sequence is 15 residues long. V shed 1 base and J shed 3 bases, with 12 bases lying between them. Germline V gives CDR1 LGHDT, CDR2 YNNKEL (reference sequence). This CDR3 reads CASSQGRGADYGYTF. In DNA, the CDR3 is TGTGCCAGCAGCCAAGGGCGAGGGGCTGACTATGGCTACACCTTC.

This clone was seen only once. The rearrangement uses TRBV2 and TRBJ2-7; TRBD2 matches at 8 bases. This CDR3 is built from 14 residues. CDR1 is SNHLY and CDR2 is FYNNEI in the germline V gene. The junction had 9 bases not matched to a gene; V was cut back by 2 bases and J by 9 bases. Here the CDR3 DNA reads TGTGCCAGCAGTGAACGGGCGGGGGGCCCCCGGCAGTACTTC. Protein product: CASSERAGGPRQYF.

The CDR3 DNA sequence: TGTGCCAGCAGTTCGAATGACAGGGAGAACACTGAAGCTTTCTTT. It yields the protein CASSSNDRENTEAFF. J is TRBJ1-1 and V is TRBV6-5, with 7 bases identical to TRBD1. Trimming cost V 4 bases and J 1 base; bases outside gene matches: 6. Germline V lookup: CDR1 MNHEY, CDR2 SVGAGI. The CDR3 is 15 amino acids.

J is TRBJ1-1 and V is TRBV27, with 7 bases fitting TRBD1. Germline loops: CDR1 MNHEY, CDR2 SMNVEV (reference sequence). After removal of 6 bases from V and 3 bases from J, the junction contained 7 bases not matched to a gene. The CDR3 is 14 residues long. CDR3: CASSTRQGDTEAFF. CDR3 in DNA: TGTGCCAGCAGCACCAGACAGGGCGACACTGAAGCTTTCTTT.

The V gene is TRBV6-2 or TRBV6-3, the J gene TRBJ1-2; D is perhaps TRBD1 (6 bases). This CDR3 spans 14 amino acids. V lost 2 bases and J lost 3, with 10 bases in between. CDR1 is MNHEY, CDR2 SVGEGT, per germline. In DNA form, the CDR3 reads TGTGCCAGCAGTTACACCCGGACAGACTATGGCTACACCTTC. Its translation: CASSYTRTDYGYTF.

A remark on this clone: Other DNA sequences from this sample encode an identical CDR3 as well. The chain recombines TRBV18 with TRBJ1-4; a weak D match, TRBD1 (6 bases). The germline CDR1 and CDR2 sequences are KGHSH and LQKENI. The CDR3 totals 15 residues. V gave up 1 base and J gave up 2 bases, with 8 bases separating them. CDR3 loop: CASSPRTGTNEKLFF. The CDR3 bases are TGTGCCAGCTCACCACGTACAGGGACTAATGAAAAACTGTTTTTT.

The CDR3 region is CASSPRDNEQFF. CDR3 in DNA: TGTGCCAGCAGTCCCCGGGATAATGAGCAGTTCTTC. J is TRBJ2-1 and V is TRBV28; D perhaps matches TRBD2 (5 bases). Germline CDR1 and CDR2: MDHEN and SYDVKM. This CDR3 spans 12 amino acids. V dropped 5 bases and J dropped 7 bases, with 9 bases sitting between them.